This T cell receptor beta chain was recovered during a study of blood T cell repertoires in COVID-19. As for the study in general: The cDNA or gDNA used as material had been derived from T cells, B-cell-depleted T cells, or PBMCs.

Assay: immunoSEQ multiplex PCR; the TCRdb copy retains only in-frame clones and omits some. The sample lists 250,000 or so clones; 80% to 90% were seen once. Exposed enrollees had met someone with a PCR-confirmed or clinician-diagnosed COVID-19 case at some point within the 2 weeks before study entry. The specimen was PBMCs or T cells enriched from blood (not recorded which). The receptor was derived from a woman aged 40 to 49 who had been exposed to COVID-19.

The CDR3 protein is CASSSRGGYTDTQYF. CDR3 DNA: TGTGCCAGCAGTTCCCGCGGGGGTTACACAGATACGCAGTATTTT. V and J are TRBV27 and TRBJ2-3, with TRBD2 matching 7 bases. V lost 4 bases to trimming and J lost 2 bases; unmatched junction nucleotides: 6. CDR3 length equals 15 residues. Germline values: CDR1 MNHEY, CDR2 SMNVEV (reference sequence).